The source of this TCR beta chain is a study of blood T cells in healthy people across ages. A second PCR, run for about 7 to 12 cycles, used a sample-barcoded 5' primer plus a J-beta primer mix. TCRdb fed the 5' RACE reads into MiXCR, producing one record per CDR3 protein. Of about 1.5 million distinct CDR3 sequences detected, roughly 43% appear once; the ten largest clones hold approximately 4%. In this sample, this clonotype turned up a few times. This CDR3 has 16 residues. J was trimmed by 2 bases and V by 5 bases; bases with no gene match: 9. The source material was blood. J is TRBJ2-7 and V is TRBV12-3 or TRBV12-4, with 10 bases identical to TRBD1. The source is a woman aged 18-29 years in good health. This CDR3 reads CASSLDWTGGTYEQYF. The CDR3 nucleotides read TGTGCCAGCAGTCTTGACTGGACAGGGGGGACCTACGAGCAGTACTTC.